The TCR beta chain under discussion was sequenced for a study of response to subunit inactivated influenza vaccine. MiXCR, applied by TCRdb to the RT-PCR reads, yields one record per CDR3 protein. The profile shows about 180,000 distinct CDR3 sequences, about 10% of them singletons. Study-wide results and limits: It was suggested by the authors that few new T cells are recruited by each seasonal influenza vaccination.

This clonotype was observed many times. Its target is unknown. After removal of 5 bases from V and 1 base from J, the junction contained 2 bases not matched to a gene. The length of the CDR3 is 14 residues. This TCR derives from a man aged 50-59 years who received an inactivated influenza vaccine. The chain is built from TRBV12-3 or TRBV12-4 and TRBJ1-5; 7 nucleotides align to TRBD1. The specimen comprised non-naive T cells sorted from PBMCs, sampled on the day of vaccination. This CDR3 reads CASSTGVSNQPQHF. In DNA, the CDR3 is TGTGCCAGCAGTACAGGGGTAAGCAATCAGCCCCAGCATTTT.